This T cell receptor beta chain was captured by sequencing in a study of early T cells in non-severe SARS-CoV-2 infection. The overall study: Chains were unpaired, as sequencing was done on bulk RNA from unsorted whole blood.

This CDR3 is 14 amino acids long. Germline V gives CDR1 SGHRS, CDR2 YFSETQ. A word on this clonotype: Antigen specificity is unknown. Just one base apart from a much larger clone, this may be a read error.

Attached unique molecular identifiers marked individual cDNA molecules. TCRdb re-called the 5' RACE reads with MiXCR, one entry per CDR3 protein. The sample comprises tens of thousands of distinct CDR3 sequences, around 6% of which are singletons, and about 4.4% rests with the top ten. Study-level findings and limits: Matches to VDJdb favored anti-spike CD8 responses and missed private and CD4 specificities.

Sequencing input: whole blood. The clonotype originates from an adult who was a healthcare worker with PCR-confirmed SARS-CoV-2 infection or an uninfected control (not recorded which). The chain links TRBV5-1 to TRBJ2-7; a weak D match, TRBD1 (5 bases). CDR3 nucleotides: TGCGCCTGCAGTGTACAGGCGGTATCCTACGAGCAGTACTTC. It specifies CACSVQAVSYEQYF.